The 26 T cell receptor beta chains below all came from one sample that was sequenced in a study of blood T cell repertoires in COVID-19. TCRdb keeps only in-frame clones here, not all; method: immunoSEQ multiplex PCR. The sample holds roughly 320,000 clones, roughly nine tenths seen once. Source material: PBMCs or T cells enriched from blood (not recorded which). The receptors here all came from a woman in her twenties or thirties who had been exposed to COVID-19.

The chain combines TRBV10-3 with TRBJ2-1; 12 bases agree with TRBD2. The CDR3 consists of 16 residues. Per the germline V gene, CDR1 is ENHRY and CDR2 is SYGVKD. The V segment lost 5 bases and the J segment 2 bases; nucleotides outside the gene matches: 4. This chain's CDR3 is CAISRLAGDAYNEQFF. CDR3 bases: TGTGCCATCAGTAGACTAGCGGGGGATGCCTACAATGAGCAGTTCTTC.

Details on this clone: The junction departs from germline at one end; a sequencing error may be responsible. As DNA, the CDR3 is TGTGCCAGCGGGAGAGGGTTTTCCTTCGAGCAGTACTTC. Encoded protein: CASGRGFSFEQYF. This chain connects TRBV6-5 to TRBJ2-7; TRBD2 is a possible D gene (5 bases). CDR1 and CDR2 (germline): MNHEY, SVGAGI. CDR3 length equals 13 residues.

The chain joins TRBV5-4 to TRBJ2-7, with TRBD2 matching 8 bases. V lost 0 bases and J lost 1; bases outside the gene matches: 3. Germline V gene lookup returns CDR1 SGHNT and CDR2 YYREEE (reference sequence). The length of the CDR3 is 15 residues. The CDR3 here is CASSLASGSSYEQYF. DNA for the CDR3: TGTGCCAGCAGCTTGGCTAGCGGGTCTTCCTACGAGCAGTACTTC.

The chain carries TRBV4-3 and TRBJ1-1; D remains ambiguous. Germline V gives CDR1 LGHNA, CDR2 YSLEER. Trimming pared 0 bases from V and 5 bases from J, leaving 19 bases between. CDR3 length: 17 residues. As DNA, the CDR3 is TGCGCCAGCAGCCAAGATCTCCGGCGAGGAGTAAGAACTGAAGCTTTCTTT. As protein: CASSQDLRRGVRTEAFF.

The chain couples TRBV4-2 to TRBJ1-1; D is possibly TRBD1 (5 bases). The V and J ends lost 6 bases and 3 bases respectively, with 23 bases between them. The CDR3 is 17 amino acids. Germline V gives CDR1 LGHNA, CDR2 YNFKEQ. The CDR3 DNA follows: TGTGCCAGCAGACGCCACCCGGCAGGGAAGTTGGACACTGAAGCTTTCTTT. Amino acid sequence: CASRRHPAGKLDTEAFF.

The V and J genes are TRBV5-1 and TRBJ2-2, with 8 bases that match TRBD2. The junction had 4 bases not matched to a gene; V was cut back by 4 bases and J by 2 bases. Germline V gives CDR1 SGHRS, CDR2 YFSETQ. CDR3 size: 15 residues. The CDR3 region has the DNA TGCGCCAGCAGCCCAGCGGGGGAAAACACCGGGGAGCTGTTTTTT. It translates to CASSPAGENTGELFF.

The chain couples TRBV12-5 to TRBJ1-5; 9 bases map to TRBD1. V lost 2 bases, J lost 5 bases, and 25 bases stayed unmatched. The CDR3 length is 22 residues. Germline CDR1 LGHNT, CDR2 FRNRAP. As DNA, the CDR3 is TGTGCTAGTGGTTTGACAGGCGGTAAGGACAGGGGACGAAGGGGGAAATATCAGCCCCAGCATTTT. Its protein product is CASGLTGGKDRGRRGKYQPQHF. The full variable domain, completed using reference TRBV12-5 and TRBJ1-5, is DARVTQTPRHKVTEMGQEVTMRCQPILGHNTVFWYRQTMMQGLELLAYFRNRAPLDDSGMPKDRFSAEMPDATLATLKIQPSEPRDSAVYFCASGLTGGKDRGRRGKYQPQHFGDGTRLSIL.

The chain recombines TRBV9 with TRBJ2-3, with TRBD1 matching over 9 bases. The CDR3 has 16 residues. Trimming cost V 6 bases and J 8 bases; bases outside gene matches: 16. CDR1 is SGDLS and CDR2 is YYNGEE in the germline V gene. The DNA for the CDR3 is TGTGCCAGCAAGGCGGGACAGGGAAATAGAGGAGGTACGCAGTATTTT. This translates into CASKAGQGNRGGTQYF.

This chain's CDR3 is CSWGGDYGYTF. CDR3 DNA: TGCAGTTGGGGGGGCGACTATGGCTACACCTTC. The chain has TRBV20-1 and TRBJ1-2; weak D call: TRBD1 (6 bases). The CDR3 covers 11 residues. The ends were cut back, 8 bases at V and 3 bases at J, with 10 bases in the middle. The germline CDR1 and CDR2 sequences are DFQATT and SNEGSKA (reference sequence).

The chain has TRBV29-1 and TRBJ2-7, with D unresolved. Germline V gene lookup returns CDR1 SQVTM and CDR2 ANQGSEA. This CDR3 spans 15 amino acids. Trimming shortened V by 0 bases and J by 1 base, and 13 bases separated the two germline ends. CDR3 loop: CSVEDETLNSYEQYF. The CDR3 coding sequence is TGCAGCGTTGAAGATGAGACATTAAATTCCTACGAGCAGTACTTC.

The J gene is TRBJ1-2, the V gene TRBV29-1; 10 bases map to TRBD1. Germline loops: CDR1 SQVTM, CDR2 ANQGSEA. The CDR3 covers 14 residues. Unmatched junction bases numbered 3, after V lost 3 bases and J lost 2 bases. DNA of the CDR3: TGCAGCGTTGATGGACAGGGGGGCAACTATGGCTACACCTTC. Its translation: CSVDGQGGNYGYTF.

V gene TRBV5-4 combines with J gene TRBJ2-3; D perhaps matches TRBD2 (6 bases). V lost 0 bases and J lost 2, with 10 bases in between. Looked up from germline, CDR1 is SGHNT and CDR2 is YYREEE (reference sequence). This CDR3 is 15 amino acids long. CDR3 DNA: TGTGCCAGCAGCTTGGCGGGCGGGGCCACAGATACGCAGTATTTT. Protein sequence: CASSLAGGATDTQYF.

This chain connects TRBV5-1 to TRBJ2-1, with TRBD1 matching 7 bases. V lost 0 bases to trimming and J lost 9 bases; unmatched junction nucleotides: 9. The CDR3 runs to 15 residues. In germline, CDR1 is SGHRS, CDR2 YFSETQ. The CDR3 region has the DNA TGCGCCAGCAGCTTGGCCGACAGGGAACGGGCTGAGCAGTTCTTC. Its translation is CASSLADRERAEQFF.

This clone has only a few counts. The chain is built from TRBV18 and TRBJ2-1; maybe TRBD2 (7 bases). Between the trimmed V and J ends, which lost 4 bases and 3 bases, there was a span of 16 bases. CDR3 length: 16 amino acids. Germline lookup yields CDR1 KGHSH and CDR2 LQKENI. CDR3 residues: CASSLGGHRGYNEQFF. Written as DNA, the CDR3 is TGTGCCAGCTCACTGGGGGGGCACCGGGGCTACAATGAGCAGTTCTTC.

The chain is built from TRBV4-1 and TRBJ2-2, with TRBD1 matching 8 bases. The V gene's germline CDR1 is MGHRA and CDR2 YSYEKL. The V segment lost 6 bases and the J segment 6 bases; nucleotides outside the gene matches: 9. The CDR3 totals 15 residues. CDR3 residues: CASRYRQGLAGELFF. CDR3 nucleotide sequence: TGCGCCAGCAGGTACCGACAGGGGCTAGCCGGGGAGCTGTTTTTT.

This chain joins TRBV6-2 or TRBV6-3 and TRBJ1-2; 7 positions agree with TRBD1. The V gene end was trimmed by 3 bases and the J gene end by 3 bases; junction bases not matched to a gene: 4. The CDR3 spans 14 residues. CDR1 and CDR2 (germline): MNHEY, SVGEGT. The CDR3 region is CASSYIGGDYGYTF. The CDR3 nucleotides are TGTGCCAGCAGTTATATAGGGGGCGACTATGGCTACACCTTC.

The V gene is TRBV10-2, the J gene TRBJ1-2; D uncertain. V was shortened by 2 bases and J by 1 base, with 11 bases between the two germline ends. Germline V gene data show CDR1 as WSHSY and CDR2 as SAAADI. CDR3 size: 15 residues. CDR3 region: CASSEAPSRNYGYTF. The DNA for the CDR3 is TGCGCCAGCAGTGAGGCTCCCAGTCGTAACTATGGCTACACCTTC.

In this sample, this clone turned up once. This chain joins TRBV30 and TRBJ1-1; D might be TRBD1 (5 bases). CDR3 length: 12 amino acids. Germline CDR1 is GTSNPN and CDR2 is SVGIG (reference sequence). Deletions cut 4 bases from V and 5 bases from J, with 11 bases between. The CDR3 DNA reads as TGTGCCTGGAAAAAGGGGTTAACTGAAGCTTTCTTT. Protein sequence: CAWKKGLTEAFF.

This chain links TRBV11-1 with TRBJ2-5, with D perhaps TRBD2 (5 bases). Germline CDR1 is SGHAT and CDR2 is FQDESV (reference sequence). The length of the CDR3 is 15 residues. Deletions cut 0 bases from V and 5 bases from J, with 13 bases between. CDR3 sequence (DNA): TGTGCCAGCAGCTTAGCGCACGGGGTTGGTGAGACCCAGTACTTC. Its translation: CASSLAHGVGETQYF. The variable domain in full, completed from reference TRBV11-1 and TRBJ2-5, reads EAEVAQSPRYKITEKSQAVAFWCDPISGHATLYWYRQILGQGPELLVQFQDESVVDDSQLPKDRFSAERLKGVDSTLKIQPAELGDSAMYLCASSLAHGVGETQYFGPGTRLLVL.

The V call is TRBV2, the J call TRBJ1-5; tentative D call: TRBD1 (5 bases). The CDR3 consists of 13 residues. Trimming shortened V by 6 bases and J by 2 bases, and 8 bases separated the two germline ends. Germline lookup yields CDR1 SNHLY and CDR2 FYNNEI. The CDR3 DNA is TGTGCCAGCAGGGGGCGAGGCAATCAGCCCCAGCATTTT. This gives the protein CASRGRGNQPQHF.

V and J are TRBV19 and TRBJ2-7; 11 positions match TRBD1. Trimming took 7 bases from V and 3 from J; bases not matched to a gene: 11. The CDR3 extends over 16 amino acids. Germline-derived CDR1 and CDR2 are LNHDA and SQIVND (reference sequence). DNA for the CDR3: TGTGCCAGTACTTCATCCTGGGACAGGGGGTACTACGAGCAGTACTTC. It yields the protein CASTSSWDRGYYEQYF.

The rearrangement joins TRBV9 to TRBJ1-1; D is perhaps TRBD1 (5 bases). The CDR3 is 12 residues long. CDR1 and CDR2 from the germline V gene are SGDLS and YYNGEE. Trimming left V 4 bases short and J 11 bases short, with 15 bases between. As DNA, the CDR3 is TGTGCCAGCAGCCCTGATCCGGGGGAGGCTTTCTTT. It codes for CASSPDPGEAFF.

V is TRBV4-2 and J is TRBJ2-6, with D perhaps matching TRBD2 (5 bases). The CDR3 has 18 residues. Germline-derived CDR1 and CDR2 are LGHNA and YNFKEQ. The V end lost 1 base, the J end lost 0 bases, and 13 bases lay between the germline ends. Here the CDR3 DNA reads TGTGCCAGCAGCCAAGGGACTTCCTGGGGCTCTGGGGCCAACGTCCTGACTTTC. Amino acids: CASSQGTSWGSGANVLTF.

J is TRBJ1-2 and V is TRBV29-1; 11 nucleotides match TRBD1. Germline lookup yields CDR1 SQVTM and CDR2 ANQGSEA. V shed 1 base and J 7 bases; nucleotides not matched to a gene: 2. The CDR3 length is 13 residues. The CDR3 sequence is CSVEGGQGAGYTF. DNA for the CDR3: TGCAGCGTTGAAGGTGGACAGGGGGCTGGCTACACCTTC.

This clone was seen only a few times. The chain combines TRBV6-2 or TRBV6-3 with TRBJ1-5; D is perhaps TRBD1 (6 bases). Trimming left V 8 bases short and J 7 bases short, with 18 bases between. This CDR3 has 14 residues. CDR1 MNHEY and CDR2 SVGEGT come from the germline V gene. DNA of the CDR3: TGTGCCAGCTGCCTAGACTTGACAGGACAGCCCCAGCATTTT. As protein: CASCLDLTGQPQHF.

This rearrangement joins TRBV15 to TRBJ2-7, with TRBD1 identical over 8 bases. Germline V lookup: CDR1 LNHNV, CDR2 YYDKDF (reference sequence). Trimming removed 0 bases from V and 6 bases from J; junction bases left unmatched: 10. This CDR3 spans 16 amino acids. The CDR3 protein is CATSRDWNDRGSEQYF. CDR3 nucleotides: TGTGCCACCAGCAGAGATTGGAACGACAGGGGATCCGAGCAGTACTTC.